A selection of T cell receptor beta chains follows, all from one sample in a study of PD-1 blockade in classical Hodgkin lymphoma. The repertoire was sequenced with immunoSEQ multiplex PCR; TCRdb's copy has only in-frame clones and lacks some. Altogether approximately 27,000 clones are present, 89% being singletons, with the ten largest covering approximately 0.36%. The sample comprised CD4+ T cells from blood. These receptors all come from a human donor with classical Hodgkin lymphoma. CDR3s include the opening cysteine and the closing phenylalanine or tryptophan. A D gene is named only where the DNA matches it firmly. Only part of the rows carry a size: once, few, many, or a class if the clone is expanded.

TRBJ2-5,TRBD2,17,TRBV7-2,-,CASSLNPGLAGQETQYF,TGTGCCAGCAGCCTTAATCCGGGACTAGCGGGCCAAGAGACCCAGTACTTC
TRBJ2-1,TRBD2,15,TRBV7-2,-,CASSLAVGRGYEQFF,TGTGCCAGCAGCTTAGCAGTCGGGAGGGGCTATGAGCAGTTCTTC
TRBJ2-5,TRBD2,16,TRBV7-2,once,CASSLTSGRAKETQYF,TGTGCCAGCAGCTTGACTAGCGGGAGGGCAAAAGAGACCCAGTACTTC
TRBJ2-5,TRBD1,14,TRBV28,-,CATSTGGVPETQYF,TGTGCCACCTCGACAGGGGGCGTTCCGGAGACCCAGTACTTC
TRBJ2-1,-,11,TRBV20-1,-,CSAQYRNEQFF,TGCAGTGCCCAATATCGCAATGAGCAGTTCTTC
TRBJ2-5,-,14,TRBV6-5,-,CASSPSAGVEAQYF,TGTGCCAGCAGTCCCAGCGCCGGGGTAGAGGCCCAGTACTTC
TRBJ1-2,TRBD1,15,TRBV5-4,-,CASSFPGQGALGYTF,TGTGCCAGCAGCTTCCCCGGACAGGGGGCGTTAGGCTACACCTTC
TRBJ2-7,-,13,TRBV6-6,few,CASSYSRGYEQYF,TGTGCCAGCAGTTACTCGAGGGGTTACGAGCAGTACTTC
TRBJ2-7,-,16,TRBV6-5,-,CASSYSRQASEYEQYF,TGTGCCAGCAGTTACTCGAGGCAGGCCAGTGAATACGAGCAGTACTTC
TRBJ2-7,TRBD1,14,TRBV6-5,-,CASSYRDRAYEQYF,TGTGCCAGCAGTTACCGGGACAGGGCCTACGAGCAGTACTTC
TRBJ2-3,-,17,TRBV5-1,-,CASSLAPAGGGTDTQYF,TGCGCCAGCAGCTTGGCGCCTGCAGGTGGGGGGACAGATACGCAGTATTTT
TRBJ2-2,-,15,TRBV6-1,-,CASSEVRGVTGELFF,TGTGCCAGCAGTGAAGTCAGGGGTGTCACCGGGGAGCTGTTTTTT
TRBJ1-4,-,15,TRBV10-1,-,CASRGGRLANEKLFF,TGCGCCAGCAGAGGGGGACGGTTGGCTAATGAAAAACTGTTTTTT
TRBJ1-5,-,17,TRBV11-2,-,CASSQGSTGTIYQPQHF,TGTGCCAGCAGCCAAGGGTCGACGGGAACGATCTATCAGCCCCAGCATTTT
TRBJ1-1,-,13,TRBV27,-,CASSLRGNTEAFF,TGTGCCAGCAGTTTAAGGGGGAACACTGAAGCTTTCTTT
TRBJ2-5,-,16,TRBV18,-,CASSSQEAGSQETQYF,TGTGCCAGCTCATCCCAGGAGGCAGGGTCCCAAGAGACCCAGTACTTC
TRBJ1-2,TRBD1,14,TRBV15,-,CATSRRQGDGGYTF,TGTGCCACCAGCAGGAGACAGGGGGATGGTGGCTACACCTTC
TRBJ2-3,TRBD2,17,TRBV9,-,CASTRRGLARGGDTQYF,TGTGCCAGCACCCGTAGGGGACTAGCGAGAGGAGGGGATACGCAGTATTTT
TRBJ2-2,-,13,TRBV9,-,CASSAQDTGELFF,TGTGCCAGCAGCGCACAGGACACCGGGGAGCTGTTTTTT
TRBJ2-7,TRBD2,13,TRBV19,-,CASTSGGNYEQYF,TGTGCCAGCACTAGCGGGGGGAACTACGAGCAGTACTTC
TRBJ1-3,-,15,TRBV7-9,-,CASSLLYRSGNTIYF,TGTGCCAGCAGCTTACTTTACCGCTCTGGAAACACCATATATTTT
TRBJ1-2,TRBD1,15,TRBV28,once,CASSRTGGASYGYTF,TGTGCCAGCAGCCGGACAGGGGGCGCAAGTTATGGCTACACCTTC
TRBJ2-1,TRBD2,17,TRBV5-6,-,CASSSRLAGSVAIEQFF,TGTGCCAGCAGCTCCCGTCTAGCGGGATCCGTGGCAATTGAGCAGTTCTTC
TRBJ2-4,-,17,TRBV27,-,CASSNTGTIPGGNIQYF,TGTGCCAGCAGCAATACCGGGACAATACCCGGCGGAAACATTCAGTACTTC
TRBJ2-7,-,15,TRBV5-1,-,CASTRGEDLLYEQYF,TGCGCCAGCACTAGGGGGGAGGACCTCCTCTACGAGCAGTACTTC
TRBJ2-1,-,15,TRBV11-2,-,CASSLTRGSHNEQFF,TGTGCCAGCAGCCTCACCCGAGGCAGCCACAATGAGCAGTTCTTC
TRBJ2-7,TRBD2,15,TRBV19,few,CASSIGAGASYEQYF,TGTGCCAGTAGTATAGGGGCGGGAGCATCCTACGAGCAGTACTTC
TRBJ2-5,-,15,TRBV7-5,once,CARSPHRHRVETQYF,TGTGCCAGAAGCCCTCATCGCCACAGGGTAGAGACCCAGTACTTC
TRBJ2-1,TRBD2,14,TRBV9,-,CASSVDESGSYEFF,TGTGCCAGCAGCGTAGATGAGAGCGGGAGCTATGAGTTCTTC
TRBJ1-5,TRBD1,12,TRBV28,-,CASTGGNQPQHF,TGTGCCAGTACAGGGGGCAATCAGCCCCAGCATTTT
TRBJ1-4,-,15,TRBV28,-,CASSSPGAVREKLFF,TGTGCCAGCAGTTCCCCCGGGGCCGTTCGGGAAAAACTGTTTTTT
TRBJ2-7,TRBD2,15,TRBV5-4,-,CASSSTSGLLGEQYF,TGTGCCAGCAGCTCGACTAGCGGGCTTTTGGGGGAGCAGTACTTC
TRBJ2-7,-,13,TRBV19,-,CASTEGGSYEQYF,TGTGCCAGTACGGAGGGCGGGTCCTACGAGCAGTACTTC
TRBJ1-1,-,13,TRBV14,few,CASSLNPNTEAFF,TGTGCCAGCAGCCTAAACCCGAACACTGAAGCTTTCTTT
TRBJ2-7,-,14,TRBV27,-,CASSMPGTSYEQYF,TGTGCCAGCAGTATGCCTGGGACCTCCTACGAGCAGTACTTC
TRBJ2-7,TRBD2,14,TRBV6-5,-,CASSYAGAGYEQYF,TGTGCCAGCAGTTACGCGGGAGCAGGCTACGAGCAGTACTTC
TRBJ2-1,-,15,TRBV7-8,-,CASSRPAGSYNEQFF,TGTGCCAGCAGCCGACCCGCAGGGAGCTACAATGAGCAGTTCTTC
TRBJ1-1,-,16,TRBV5-8,-,CASSLGQGDSYTEAFF,TGTGCCAGCAGCTTGGGTCAGGGCGATTCATACACTGAAGCTTTCTTT
TRBJ2-5,-,13,TRBV18,-,CASSGDRQETQYF,TGTGCCAGCTCAGGGGACCGACAAGAGACCCAGTACTTC
TRBJ2-1,TRBD1,15,TRBV2,few,CASSRDRGGYNEQFF,TGTGCCAGCAGTCGCGACAGGGGGGGCTACAATGAGCAGTTCTTC
TRBJ1-2,TRBD1,18,TRBV4-3,-,CASSQDVETGTRIYGYTF,TGCGCCAGCAGCCAAGATGTCGAGACAGGGACACGTATCTATGGCTACACCTTC
TRBJ2-1,TRBD2,15,TRBV6-5,-,CASSPWTSGDNEQFF,TGTGCCAGCAGTCCCTGGACTAGCGGGGACAATGAGCAGTTCTTC
TRBJ1-5,-,15,TRBV27,-,CASSLRAYSNQPQHF,TGTGCCAGCAGTTTACGGGCTTATAGCAATCAGCCCCAGCATTTT
TRBJ1-1,TRBD1,16,TRBV7-2,once,CASSRRTGGGNTEAFF,TGTGCCAGCAGTCGAAGGACAGGGGGCGGGAACACTGAAGCTTTCTTT
TRBJ1-5,-,12,TRBV29-1,once,CSVLQGNQPQHF,TGCAGCGTTCTGCAGGGGAATCAGCCCCAGCATTTT
TRBJ2-6,-,16,TRBV14,-,CASSQDMGTGANVLTF,TGTGCCAGCAGCCAAGATATGGGGACAGGGGCCAACGTCCTGACTTTC
TRBJ2-5,-,13,TRBV27,once,CASSLSWGQTQYF,TGTGCCAGCAGTTTATCCTGGGGGCAGACCCAGTACTTC
TRBJ1-5,-,18,TRBV28,-,CASTPKGPDSPVNQPQHF,TGTGCCAGCACCCCAAAAGGCCCCGACAGTCCGGTTAATCAGCCCCAGCATTTT
TRBJ2-1,TRBD2,16,TRBV5-6,-,CASRTGTSPSYNEQFF,TGTGCCAGCAGGACCGGGACTAGCCCCTCCTACAATGAGCAGTTCTTC
TRBJ2-2,TRBD2,16,TRBV11-2,-,CASSTRLAGNPGELFF,TGTGCCAGCAGCACCAGACTAGCGGGAAATCCCGGGGAGCTGTTTTTT
TRBJ2-3,TRBD1,15,TRBV19,-,CASSIVTGSTDTQYF,TGTGCCAGTAGTATCGTGACAGGGAGCACAGATACGCAGTATTTT
TRBJ1-5,-,15,TRBV5-1,-,CASSLGVNSNQPQHF,TGCGCCAGCAGCTTGGGGGTGAATAGCAATCAGCCCCAGCATTTT
TRBJ2-3,-,11,TRBV7-2,-,CASSSADTQYF,TGTGCCAGCAGCTCCGCAGATACGCAGTATTTT
TRBJ2-4,TRBD2,14,TRBV19,-,CASSGLDRKNIQYF,TGTGCCAGCTCGGGACTAGATAGAAAAAACATTCAGTACTTC
TRBJ2-1,TRBD1,16,TRBV5-1,-,CASSRTGTGIYNEQFF,TGCGCCAGCAGCCGAACCGGGACAGGGATCTACAATGAGCAGTTCTTC
TRBJ1-2,-,14,TRBV11-2,-,CASSLRRAGYGYTF,TGTGCCAGCAGCTTAAGACGGGCAGGCTATGGCTACACCTTC
TRBJ2-7,TRBD2,15,TRBV2,-,CASKPGLAASYEQYF,TGTGCCAGCAAACCCGGACTAGCGGCGTCCTACGAGCAGTACTTC